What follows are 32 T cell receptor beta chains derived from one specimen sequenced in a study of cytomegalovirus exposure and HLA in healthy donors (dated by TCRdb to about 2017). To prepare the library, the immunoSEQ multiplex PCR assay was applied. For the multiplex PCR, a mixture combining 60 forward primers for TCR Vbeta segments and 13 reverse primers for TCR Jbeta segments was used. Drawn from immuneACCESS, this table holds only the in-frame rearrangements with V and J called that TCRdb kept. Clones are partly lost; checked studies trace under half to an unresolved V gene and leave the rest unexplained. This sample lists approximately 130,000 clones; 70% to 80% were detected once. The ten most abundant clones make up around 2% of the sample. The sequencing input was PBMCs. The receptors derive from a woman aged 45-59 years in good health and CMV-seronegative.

Here the CDR3 DNA reads TGTGCCAGCAGCTTAGGGCCGGGACTAGCATCCTACAATGAGCAGTTCTTC. Its protein product is CASSLGPGLASYNEQFF. The chain uses TRBV7-3 and TRBJ2-1, with 9 bases matching TRBD2. The CDR3 length is 17 residues. V shed 2 bases, J shed 1 base, and the junction held 6 bases outside the gene matches. Germline CDR1 and CDR2: SGHTA and FQGTGA.

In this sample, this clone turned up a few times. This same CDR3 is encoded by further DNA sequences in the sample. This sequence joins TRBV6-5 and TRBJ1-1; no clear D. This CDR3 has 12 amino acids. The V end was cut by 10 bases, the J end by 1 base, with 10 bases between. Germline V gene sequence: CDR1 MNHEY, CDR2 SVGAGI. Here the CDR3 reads CATGRGNTEAFF. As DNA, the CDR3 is TGTGCCACCGGGCGGGGGAACACTGAAGCTTTCTTT.

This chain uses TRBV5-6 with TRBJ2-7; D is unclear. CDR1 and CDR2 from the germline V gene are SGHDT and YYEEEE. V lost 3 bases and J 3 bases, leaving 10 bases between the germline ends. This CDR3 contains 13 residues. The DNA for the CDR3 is TGTGCCAGCAGCTCCGGTCGTGACTACGAGCAGTACGTC. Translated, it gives CASSSGRDYEQYV.

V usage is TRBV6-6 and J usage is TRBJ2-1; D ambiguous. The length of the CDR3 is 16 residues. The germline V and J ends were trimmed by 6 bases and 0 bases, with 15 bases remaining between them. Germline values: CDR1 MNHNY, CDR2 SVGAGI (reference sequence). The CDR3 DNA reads TGTGCCAGCAGCCCGAACAGAAAAAGCTCCTACAATGAGCAGTTCTTC. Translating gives CASSPNRKSSYNEQFF.

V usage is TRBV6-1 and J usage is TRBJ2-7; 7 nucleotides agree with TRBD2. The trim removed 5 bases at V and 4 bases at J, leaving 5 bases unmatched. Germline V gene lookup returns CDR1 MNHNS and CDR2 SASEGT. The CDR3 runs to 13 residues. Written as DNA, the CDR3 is TGTGCCAGCAGTATGCGGGAGTCATACGAGCAGTACTTC. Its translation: CASSMRESYEQYF.

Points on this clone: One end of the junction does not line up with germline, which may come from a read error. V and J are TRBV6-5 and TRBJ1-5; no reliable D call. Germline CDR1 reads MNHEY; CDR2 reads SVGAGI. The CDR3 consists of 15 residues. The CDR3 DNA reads TGTGCCAGCAGCATAGGATCCCGAGGCAACCAGCCCCAGCATTTT. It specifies CASSIGSRGNQPQHF.

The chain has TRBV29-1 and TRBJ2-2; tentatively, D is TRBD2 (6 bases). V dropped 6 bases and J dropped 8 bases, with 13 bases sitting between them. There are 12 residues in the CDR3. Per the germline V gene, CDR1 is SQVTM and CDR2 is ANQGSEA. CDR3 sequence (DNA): TGCAGCGTCGGGTGGGGGAGGGGGGAGCTGTTTTTT. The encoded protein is CSVGWGRGELFF.

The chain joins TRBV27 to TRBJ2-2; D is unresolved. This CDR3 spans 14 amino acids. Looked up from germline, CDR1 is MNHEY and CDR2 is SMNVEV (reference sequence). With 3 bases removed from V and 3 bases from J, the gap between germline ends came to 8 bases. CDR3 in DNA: TGTGCCAGCAGTTTCGACACAGACACCGGGGAGCTGTTTTTT. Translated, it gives CASSFDTDTGELFF.

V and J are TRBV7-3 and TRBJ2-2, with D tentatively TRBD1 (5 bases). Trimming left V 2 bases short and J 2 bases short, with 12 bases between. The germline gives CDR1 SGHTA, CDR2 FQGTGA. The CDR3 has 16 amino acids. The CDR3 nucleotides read TGTGCCAGCAGCTTAGGTTGGCAGGGCAACACCGGGGAGCTGTTTTTT. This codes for CASSLGWQGNTGELFF.

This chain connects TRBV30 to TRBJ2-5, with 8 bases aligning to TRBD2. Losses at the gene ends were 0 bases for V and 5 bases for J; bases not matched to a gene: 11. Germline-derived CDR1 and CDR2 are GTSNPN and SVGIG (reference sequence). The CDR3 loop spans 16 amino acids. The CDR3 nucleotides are TGTGCCTGGAGTGTACGGCTGGGCGGGGGGCAGGAGACCCAGTACTTC. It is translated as CAWSVRLGGGQETQYF.

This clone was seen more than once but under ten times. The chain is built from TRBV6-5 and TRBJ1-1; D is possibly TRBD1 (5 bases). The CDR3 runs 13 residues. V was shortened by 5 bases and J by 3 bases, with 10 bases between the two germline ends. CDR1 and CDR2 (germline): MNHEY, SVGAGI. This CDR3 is CASSRGSYTEAFF. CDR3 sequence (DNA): TGTGCCAGCAGTAGGGGTTCGTACACTGAAGCTTTCTTT.

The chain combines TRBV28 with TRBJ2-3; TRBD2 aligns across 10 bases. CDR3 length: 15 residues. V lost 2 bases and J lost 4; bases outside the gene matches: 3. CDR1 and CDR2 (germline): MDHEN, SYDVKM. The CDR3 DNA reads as TGTGCCAGCAGTTTAGTCCTAGCGGGAGCAGATACGCAGTATTTT. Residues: CASSLVLAGADTQYF.

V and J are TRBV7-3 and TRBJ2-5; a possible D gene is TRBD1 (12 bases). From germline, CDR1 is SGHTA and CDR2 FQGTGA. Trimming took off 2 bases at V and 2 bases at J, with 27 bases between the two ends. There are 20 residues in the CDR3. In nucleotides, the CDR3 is TGTGCCAGCAGCTTAGGGGACAGGGGGCTACTAGCGGGAGAGCAAGAGACCCAGTACTTC. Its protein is CASSLGDRGLLAGEQETQYF. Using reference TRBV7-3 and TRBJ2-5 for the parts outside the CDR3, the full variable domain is GAGVSQTPSNKVTEKGKYVELRCDPISGHTALYWYRQSLGQGPEFLIYFQGTGAADDSGLPNDRFFAVRPEGSVSTLKIQRTERGDSAVYLCASSLGDRGLLAGEQETQYFGPGTRLLVL.

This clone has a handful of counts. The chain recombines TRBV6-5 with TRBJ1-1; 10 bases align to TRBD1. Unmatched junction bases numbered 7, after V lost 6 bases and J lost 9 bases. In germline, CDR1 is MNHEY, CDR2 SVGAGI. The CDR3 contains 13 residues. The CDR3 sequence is CASRPGQGKKAFF. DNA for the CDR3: TGTGCCAGCAGGCCGGGACAGGGGAAAAAAGCTTTCTTT.

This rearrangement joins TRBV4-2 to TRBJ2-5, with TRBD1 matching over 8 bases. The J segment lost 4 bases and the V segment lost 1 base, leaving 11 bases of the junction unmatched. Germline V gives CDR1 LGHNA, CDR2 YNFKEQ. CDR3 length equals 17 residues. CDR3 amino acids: CASSQGRVDRGPETQYF. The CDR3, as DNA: TGTGCCAGCAGCCAAGGAAGGGTTGACAGGGGCCCAGAGACCCAGTACTTC.

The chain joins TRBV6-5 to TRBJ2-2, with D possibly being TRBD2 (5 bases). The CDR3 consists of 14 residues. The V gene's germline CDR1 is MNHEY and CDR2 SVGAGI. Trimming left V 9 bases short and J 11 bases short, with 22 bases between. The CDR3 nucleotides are TGTGCCAGTACCATCGGGGAACTAAACTCAGAGCTGTTTTTT. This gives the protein CASTIGELNSELFF.

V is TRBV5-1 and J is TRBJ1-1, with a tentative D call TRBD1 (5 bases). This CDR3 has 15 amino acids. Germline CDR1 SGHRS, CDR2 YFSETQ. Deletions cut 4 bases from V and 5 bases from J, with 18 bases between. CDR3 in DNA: TGCGCCAGCAGCATCAGCCCAGGGACTGTGACTGAAGCTTTCTTT. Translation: CASSISPGTVTEAFF.

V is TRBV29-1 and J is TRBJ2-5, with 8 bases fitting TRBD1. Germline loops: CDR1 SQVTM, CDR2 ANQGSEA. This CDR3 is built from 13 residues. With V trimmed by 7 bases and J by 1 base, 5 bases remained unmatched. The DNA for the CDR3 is TGCAGCGCCTGGACAGGGAGCCAAGAGACCCAGTACTTC. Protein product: CSAWTGSQETQYF. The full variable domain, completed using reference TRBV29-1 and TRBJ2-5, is SAVISQKPSRDICQRGTSLTIQCQVDSQVTMMFWYRQQPGQSLTLIATANQGSEATYESGFVIDKFPISRPNLTFSTLTVSNMSPEDSSIYLCSAWTGSQETQYFGPGTRLLVL.

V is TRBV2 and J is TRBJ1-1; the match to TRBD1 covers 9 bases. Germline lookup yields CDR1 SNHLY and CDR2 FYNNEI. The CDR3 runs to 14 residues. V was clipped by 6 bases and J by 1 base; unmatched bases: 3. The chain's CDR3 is CASRTGGGNTEAFF. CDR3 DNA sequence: TGTGCCAGCAGGACAGGGGGGGGGAACACTGAAGCTTTCTTT. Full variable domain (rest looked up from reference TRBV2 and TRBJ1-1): EPEVTQTPSHQVTQMGQEVILRCVPISNHLYFYWYRQILGQKVEFLVSFYNNEISEKSEIFDDQFSVERPDGSNFTLKIRSTKLEDSAMYFCASRTGGGNTEAFFGQGTRLTVV.

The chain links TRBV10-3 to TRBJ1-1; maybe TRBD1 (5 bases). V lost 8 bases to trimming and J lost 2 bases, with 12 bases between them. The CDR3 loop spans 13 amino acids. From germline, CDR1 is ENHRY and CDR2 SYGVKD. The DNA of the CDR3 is TGTGCCATCGGGACTCCTCAAAACACTGAAGCTTTCTTT. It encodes CAIGTPQNTEAFF.

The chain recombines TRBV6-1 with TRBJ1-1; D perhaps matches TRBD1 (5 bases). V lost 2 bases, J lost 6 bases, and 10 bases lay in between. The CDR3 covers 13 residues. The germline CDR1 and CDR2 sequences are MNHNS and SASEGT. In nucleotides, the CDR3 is TGTGCCAGCAGTGAAAGACGGGGGGCTGAAGCTTTCTTT. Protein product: CASSERRGAEAFF.

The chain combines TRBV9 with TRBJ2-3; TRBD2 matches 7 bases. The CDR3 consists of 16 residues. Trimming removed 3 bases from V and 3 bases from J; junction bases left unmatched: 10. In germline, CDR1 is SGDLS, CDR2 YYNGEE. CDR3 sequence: CASSAGAGAGTDTQYF. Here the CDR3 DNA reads TGTGCCAGCAGCGCGGGCGCGGGAGCTGGGACAGATACGCAGTATTTT. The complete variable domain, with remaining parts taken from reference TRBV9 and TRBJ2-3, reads DSGVTQTPKHLITATGQRVTLRCSPRSGDLSVYWYQQSLDQGLQFLIQYYNGEERAKGNILERFSAQQFPDLHSELNLSSLELGDSALYFCASSAGAGAGTDTQYFGPGTRLTVL.

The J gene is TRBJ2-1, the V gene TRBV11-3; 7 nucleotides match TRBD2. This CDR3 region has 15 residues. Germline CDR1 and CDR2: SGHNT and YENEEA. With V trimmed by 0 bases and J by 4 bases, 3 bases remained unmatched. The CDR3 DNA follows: TGTGCCAGCAGCTTAGATCGGGGGGTGTACAATGAGCAGTTCTTC. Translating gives CASSLDRGVYNEQFF.

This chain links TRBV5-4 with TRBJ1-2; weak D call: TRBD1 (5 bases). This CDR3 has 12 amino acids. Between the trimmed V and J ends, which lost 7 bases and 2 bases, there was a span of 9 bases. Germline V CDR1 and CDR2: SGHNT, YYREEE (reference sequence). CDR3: CASHKGNYGYTF. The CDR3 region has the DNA TGTGCCAGCCATAAGGGGAACTATGGCTACACCTTC.

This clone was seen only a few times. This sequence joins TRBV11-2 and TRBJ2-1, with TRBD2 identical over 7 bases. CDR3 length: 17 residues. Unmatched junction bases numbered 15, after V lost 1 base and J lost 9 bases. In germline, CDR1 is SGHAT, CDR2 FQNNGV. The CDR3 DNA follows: TGTGCCAGCAGCTTAGTAGGCGGGGGAGGGGTTGCTGGTGAGCAGTTCTTC. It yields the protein CASSLVGGGGVAGEQFF.

Written as DNA, the CDR3 is TGTGCCAGCAGCCACCTGACTAGCGGGAGGATGGAAGATACGCAGTATTTT. Protein: CASSHLTSGRMEDTQYF. The chain joins TRBV14 to TRBJ2-3, with TRBD2 identical over 13 bases. The V gene end was trimmed by 3 bases and the J gene end by 5 bases; junction bases not matched to a gene: 8. The CDR3 loop spans 17 amino acids. The V gene's germline CDR1 is SGHDN and CDR2 FVKESK.

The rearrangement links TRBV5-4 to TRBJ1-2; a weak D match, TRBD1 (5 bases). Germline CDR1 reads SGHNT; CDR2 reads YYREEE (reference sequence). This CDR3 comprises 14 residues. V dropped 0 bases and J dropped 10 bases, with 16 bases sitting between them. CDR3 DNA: TGTGCCAGCAGCTTGGAATCCGCTTGGGGGGACTACACCTTC. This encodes CASSLESAWGDYTF.

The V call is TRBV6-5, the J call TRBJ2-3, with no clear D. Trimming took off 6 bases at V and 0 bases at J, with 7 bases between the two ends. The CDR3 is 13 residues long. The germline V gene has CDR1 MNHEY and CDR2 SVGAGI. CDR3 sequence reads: CASRSTSTDTQYF. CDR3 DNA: TGTGCCAGCAGATCAACTAGCACAGATACGCAGTATTTT.

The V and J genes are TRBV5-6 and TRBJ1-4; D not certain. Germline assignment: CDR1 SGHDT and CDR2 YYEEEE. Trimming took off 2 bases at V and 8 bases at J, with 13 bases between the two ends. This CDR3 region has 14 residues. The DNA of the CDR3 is TGTGCCAGCAGCTTCGGTAGCGATTCGGAAAAACTGTTTTTT. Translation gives CASSFGSDSEKLFF.

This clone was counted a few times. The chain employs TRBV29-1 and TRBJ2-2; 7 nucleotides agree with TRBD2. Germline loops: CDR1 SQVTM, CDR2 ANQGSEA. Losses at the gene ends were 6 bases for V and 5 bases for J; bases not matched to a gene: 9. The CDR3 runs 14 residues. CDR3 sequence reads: CSVASGVLTGELFF. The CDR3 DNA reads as TGCAGCGTCGCAAGCGGGGTCCTTACCGGGGAGCTGTTTTTT.

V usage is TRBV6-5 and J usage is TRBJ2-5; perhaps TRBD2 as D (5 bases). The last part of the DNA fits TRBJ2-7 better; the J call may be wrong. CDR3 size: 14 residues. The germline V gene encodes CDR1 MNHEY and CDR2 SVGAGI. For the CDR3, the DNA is TGTGCCAGCAGCATCGGAGGTGGAATTTACGAGCAGTACTTC. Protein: CASSIGGGIYEQYF.

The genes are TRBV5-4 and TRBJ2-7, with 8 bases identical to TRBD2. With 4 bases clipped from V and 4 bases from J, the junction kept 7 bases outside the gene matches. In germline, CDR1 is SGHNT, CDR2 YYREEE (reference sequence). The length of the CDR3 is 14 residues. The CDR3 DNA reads TGTGCCAGCAGCCCGGGAGGGGAAACGTACGAGCAGTACTTC. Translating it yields CASSPGGETYEQYF. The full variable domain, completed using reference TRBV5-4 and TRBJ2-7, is ETGVTQSPTHLIKTRGQQVTLRCSSQSGHNTVSWYQQALGQGPQFIFQYYREEENGRGNFPPRFSGLQFPNYSSELNVNALELDDSALYLCASSPGGETYEQYFGPGTRLTVT.